Below, one TCR beta chain is given with its context. Its antigen remains unidentified. It was with 60 Vbeta and 13 Jbeta primers that the PCR ran. TCRdb's table, derived via immunoSEQ multiplex PCR, lists solely in-frame clones and lacks some. Here the sample spans over 150,000 clones, around 68% being singletons. This specimen belongs to a study of cytomegalovirus exposure and HLA in healthy donors. Study-level points and caveats: TCR association rates varied by HLA locus in a later analysis, with DRB1 highest and HLA-C lowest. Specificity for CMV antigens was confirmed in vitro for a few of the CMV-associated chains. The productive fraction for most TCR beta V segments was about 87% or about 30% in an earlier analysis.

The CDR3 totals 14 residues. Trimming removed 0 bases from V and 3 bases from J, with 10 bases in between. In germline, CDR1 is SGHDT, CDR2 YYEEEE. The chain combines TRBV5-6 with TRBJ2-7; D may be TRBD2 (5 bases). The origin of this receptor is a woman between 40 and 50 years old in good health and CMV-seropositive. What was sequenced was PBMCs. CDR3 bases: TGTGCCAGCAGCTTGGAGCCCGGGGACTACGAGCAGTACTTC. This sequence encodes CASSLEPGDYEQYF.